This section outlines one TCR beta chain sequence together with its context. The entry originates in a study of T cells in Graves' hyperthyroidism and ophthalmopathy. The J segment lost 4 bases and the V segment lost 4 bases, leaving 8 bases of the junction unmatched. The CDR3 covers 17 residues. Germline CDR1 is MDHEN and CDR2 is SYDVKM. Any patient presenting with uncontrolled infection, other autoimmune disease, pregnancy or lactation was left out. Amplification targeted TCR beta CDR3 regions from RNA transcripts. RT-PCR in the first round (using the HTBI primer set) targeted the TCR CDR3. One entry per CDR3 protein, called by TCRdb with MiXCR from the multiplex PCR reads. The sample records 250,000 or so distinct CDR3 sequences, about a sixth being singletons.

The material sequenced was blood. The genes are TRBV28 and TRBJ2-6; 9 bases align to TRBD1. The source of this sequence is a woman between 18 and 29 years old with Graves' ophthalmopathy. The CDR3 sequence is CASSSLGTGLGANVLTF. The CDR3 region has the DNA TGTGCCAGCAGTTCTCTCGGGACAGGGTTGGGGGCCAACGTCCTGACTTTC.